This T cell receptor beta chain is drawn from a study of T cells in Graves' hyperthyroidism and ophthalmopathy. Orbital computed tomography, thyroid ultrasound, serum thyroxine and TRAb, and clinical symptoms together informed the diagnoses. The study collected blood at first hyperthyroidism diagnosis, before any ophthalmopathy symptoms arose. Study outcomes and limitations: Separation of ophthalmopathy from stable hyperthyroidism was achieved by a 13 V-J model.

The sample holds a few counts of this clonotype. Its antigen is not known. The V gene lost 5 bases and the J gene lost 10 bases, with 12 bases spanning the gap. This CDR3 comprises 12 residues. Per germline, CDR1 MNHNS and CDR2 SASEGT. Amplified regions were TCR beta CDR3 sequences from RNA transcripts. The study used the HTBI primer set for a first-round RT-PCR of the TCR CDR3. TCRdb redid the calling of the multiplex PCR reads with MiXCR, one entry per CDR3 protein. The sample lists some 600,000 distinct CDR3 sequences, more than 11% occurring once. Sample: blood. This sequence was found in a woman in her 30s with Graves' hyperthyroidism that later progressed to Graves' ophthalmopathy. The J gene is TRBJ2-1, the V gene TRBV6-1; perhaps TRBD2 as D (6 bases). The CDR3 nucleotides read TGTGCCAGCAGTCGGGGGTGGGAGGAGCAGTTCTTC. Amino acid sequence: CASSRGWEEQFF.